This entry describes one T cell receptor beta chain. The antigen remains unidentified. This entry belongs to a study of Ad26.COV2.S vaccination and SARS-CoV-2 variants. Points from the study as a whole: Assessments of TCR breadth and depth may have underestimated the total T cell responses.

Repertoires were generated with immunoSEQ multiplex PCR, while TCRdb's copy carries only in-frame clones and drops some. The data hold some 290,000 clones, with about 86% observed a single time. As for treatment: around 19 received Ad26.COV2.S at low or high dose, single or two shots; a few received placebo; per-sample allocation not given. Samples came from day 63 after the first vaccine or placebo injection. The CDR3 sequence is 16 residues long. Trimming pared 5 bases from V and 4 bases from J, leaving 20 bases between. In germline, CDR1 is SQVTM, CDR2 ANQGSEA. The sequence was obtained from a person aged 18-65 years who received the Ad26.COV2.S COVID-19 vaccine or a placebo. This rearrangement joins TRBV29-1 to TRBJ2-2, with D unresolved. The material sequenced was peripheral blood, taken in a trial of Ad26.COV2.S vaccine versus placebo. In DNA, the CDR3 is TGCAGCGTTTTCGCCGGTTCTAAAGAGTCCACCGGGGAGCTGTTTTTT. This codes for CSVFAGSKESTGELFF.